These 3 T cell receptor beta chains originate from one sample sequenced in a study of blood T cell repertoires in COVID-19. Generated by immunoSEQ multiplex PCR, the TCRdb table keeps only in-frame clones and is missing some. The table shows around 200,000 clones, with 75% to 90% occurring only once. Source material: PBMCs or T cells enriched from blood (not recorded which). These receptors all stem from a woman in her twenties or thirties who had been exposed to COVID-19.

CDR3 sequence reads: CASSLGTHQPQHF. The CDR3 DNA is TGTGCCAGCAGTTTAGGGACTCATCAGCCCCAGCATTTT. The J gene is TRBJ1-5, the V gene TRBV12-3 or TRBV12-4, with unresolved D. Trimming pared 1 base from V and 5 bases from J, leaving 6 bases between. The CDR3 consists of 13 residues.

V is TRBV6-5 and J is TRBJ1-1; D is uncertain. From germline, CDR1 is MNHEY and CDR2 SVGAGI. V was shortened by 2 bases and J by 1 base, with 5 bases between the two germline ends. CDR3 size: 13 residues. This CDR3 reads CASSYGQNTEAFF. The CDR3, as DNA: TGTGCCAGCAGTTACGGGCAGAACACTGAAGCTTTCTTT.

The V gene is TRBV5-1, the J gene TRBJ1-4, with D unresolved. Germline V gives CDR1 SGHRS, CDR2 YFSETQ. V shed 0 bases and J shed 8 bases, with 14 bases lying between them. The CDR3 spans 15 residues. Here the CDR3 reads CASSLAGEAMEKLFF. Written as DNA, the CDR3 is TGCGCCAGCAGCTTGGCCGGGGAAGCGATGGAAAAACTGTTTTTT.